Presented here are 5 T cell receptor beta chains from one specimen sequenced in a study of T cell responses to AZD1222 COVID-19 vaccine. This table comes from immunoSEQ multiplex PCR, and its TCRdb copy is limited to in-frame clones, with some not included. The data contain 150,000 to 200,000 clones, 92% of them singletons. Sequencing used peripheral blood, obtained 28 days after the second AZD1222 dose. The receptors derive from an adult who received the AZD1222 COVID-19 vaccine.

The chain has TRBV7-9 and TRBJ1-1; D is uncertain. In germline, CDR1 is SEHNR, CDR2 FQNEAQ (reference sequence). The CDR3 has 11 residues. Trimming removed 8 bases from V and 5 bases from J, with 9 bases in between. The CDR3, as DNA: TGTGCCAGCTCGGTCGGAACTGAAGCTTTCTTT. This translates into CASSVGTEAFF.

The V gene is TRBV10-3, the J gene TRBJ2-2; TRBD1 matches 11 bases. In germline, CDR1 is ENHRY, CDR2 SYGVKD. The CDR3 totals 17 residues. Losses at the gene ends were 5 bases for V and 5 bases for J; bases not matched to a gene: 10. CDR3 in DNA: TGTGCCATCAGTCGAAATCCTGGGGACAGGGGGACCGGGGAGCTGTTTTTT. Translation: CAISRNPGDRGTGELFF.

V usage is TRBV5-5 and J usage is TRBJ1-4; D is ambiguous. The CDR3 runs 16 residues. The germline V gene has CDR1 SGHKS and CDR2 YYEKEE (reference sequence). V was cut by 4 bases and J by 7 bases, with 20 bases left in between. This CDR3 reads CASSPYPGQTSEKLFF. The CDR3 DNA follows: TGTGCCAGCAGCCCATACCCGGGCCAGACAAGTGAAAAACTGTTTTTT.

Only a few counts were recorded for this clone. The chain has TRBV6-2 or TRBV6-3 and TRBJ2-1, with 14 bases fitting TRBD2. After removal of 6 bases from V and 8 bases from J, the junction contained 9 bases not matched to a gene. The germline CDR1 and CDR2 sequences are MNHEY and SVGEGT. CDR3 length equals 16 residues. The CDR3 loop is CASSPRLAGGPHEQFF. The DNA of the CDR3 is TGTGCCAGCAGCCCAAGACTAGCGGGGGGGCCTCATGAGCAGTTCTTC.

The rearrangement uses TRBV2 and TRBJ1-4; no firm D call. This CDR3 region has 13 residues. V lost 3 bases, J lost 4 bases, and 6 bases lay in between. Germline values: CDR1 SNHLY, CDR2 FYNNEI. The CDR3 spells CASSEEYNEKLFF. The CDR3 DNA reads as TGTGCCAGCAGTGAGGAGTATAATGAAAAACTGTTTTTT. Drawing the rest from reference TRBV2 and TRBJ1-4, the complete variable domain is EPEVTQTPSHQVTQMGQEVILRCVPISNHLYFYWYRQILGQKVEFLVSFYNNEISEKSEIFDDQFSVERPDGSNFTLKIRSTKLEDSAMYFCASSEEYNEKLFFGSGTQLSVL.